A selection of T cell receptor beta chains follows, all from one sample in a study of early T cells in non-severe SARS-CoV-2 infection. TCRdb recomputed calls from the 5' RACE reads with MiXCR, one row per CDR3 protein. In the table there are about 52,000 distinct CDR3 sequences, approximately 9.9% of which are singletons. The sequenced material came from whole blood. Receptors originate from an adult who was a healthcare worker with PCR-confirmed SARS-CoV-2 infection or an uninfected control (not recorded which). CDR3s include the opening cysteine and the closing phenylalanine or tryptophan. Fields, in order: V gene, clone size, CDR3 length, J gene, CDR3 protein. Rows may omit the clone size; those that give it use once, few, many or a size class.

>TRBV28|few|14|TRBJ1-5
CASSPGTYNQPQHF
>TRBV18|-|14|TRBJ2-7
CASSRLADGYEQYF
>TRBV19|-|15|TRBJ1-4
CASSMVARDSEKLFF
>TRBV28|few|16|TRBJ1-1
CASSERDRGIDTEAFF
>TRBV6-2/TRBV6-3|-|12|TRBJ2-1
CASSPPTHEQFF
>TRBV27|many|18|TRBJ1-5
CASSRGGGGDRRHQPQHF
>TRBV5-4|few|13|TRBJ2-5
CASSMDIQETQYF
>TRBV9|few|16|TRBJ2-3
CASDGGALTSTDTQYF
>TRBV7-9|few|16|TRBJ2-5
CASSRVAGGGQETQYF
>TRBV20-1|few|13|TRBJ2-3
CSATYGTSDTQYF
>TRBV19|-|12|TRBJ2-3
CASSRNTDTQYF
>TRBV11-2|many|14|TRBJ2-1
CASSLGTGGNEQFF
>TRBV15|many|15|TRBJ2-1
CATSRDRLRIGEQFF
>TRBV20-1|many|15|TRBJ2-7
CSAREVKGEWYEQYF
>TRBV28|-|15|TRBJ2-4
CASIGGDRAKNIQYF
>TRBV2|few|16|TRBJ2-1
CASSEGGLAGANEQFF
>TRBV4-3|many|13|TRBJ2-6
CASSHREANVLTF
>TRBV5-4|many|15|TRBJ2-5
CASSIGGARVETQYF
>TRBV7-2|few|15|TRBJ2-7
CASSLEGQASYEQYF
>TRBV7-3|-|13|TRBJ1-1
CASSLTSRTEAFF
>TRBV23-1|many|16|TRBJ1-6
CASTGKKGRPLSPLHF
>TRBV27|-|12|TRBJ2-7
CASKTGSYEQYF
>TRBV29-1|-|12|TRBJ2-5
CSVETGLATQYF
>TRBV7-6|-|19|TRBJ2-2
CASSLEPMGLAVNTGELFF
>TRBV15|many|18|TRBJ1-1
CATSRAKVLGGGVAEAFF
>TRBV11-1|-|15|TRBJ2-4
CASSRAGIAKNIQYF
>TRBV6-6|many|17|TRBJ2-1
CASSSSLGSGNYNEQFF
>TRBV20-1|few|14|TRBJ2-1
CSATAISGINEQFF
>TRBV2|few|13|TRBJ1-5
CASKDRGNQPQHF
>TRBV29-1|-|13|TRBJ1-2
CSVERQGRYGYTF
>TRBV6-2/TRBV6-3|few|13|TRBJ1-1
CASSYGGDTEAFF
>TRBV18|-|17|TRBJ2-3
CASSPPRTGGPEYTQYF
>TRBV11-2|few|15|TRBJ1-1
CAINKGSTMNTEAFF
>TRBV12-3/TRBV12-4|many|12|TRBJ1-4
CATRVNEEKLFF
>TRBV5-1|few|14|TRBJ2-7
CASSPAGSSYEQYF
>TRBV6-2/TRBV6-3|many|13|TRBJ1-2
CASRLGQNYGYTF
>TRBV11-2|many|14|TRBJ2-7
CASSLVRTVHEQYF
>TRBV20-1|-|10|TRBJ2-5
CSAPVETQYF
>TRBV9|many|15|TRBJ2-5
CASSVDQGAKETQYF
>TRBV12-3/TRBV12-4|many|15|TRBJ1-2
CASSPTLGLNYGYTF
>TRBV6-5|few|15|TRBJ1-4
CASSYSSQGDEKLFF
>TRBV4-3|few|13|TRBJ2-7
CASSQETPGEQYF
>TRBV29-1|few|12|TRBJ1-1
CSAITGFTEAFF
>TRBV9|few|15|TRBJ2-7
CASSVGFLGQDEQYF
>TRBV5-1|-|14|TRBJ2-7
CASSLAQGGYEQYF
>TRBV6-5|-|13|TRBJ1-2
CASRRTVSYGYTF